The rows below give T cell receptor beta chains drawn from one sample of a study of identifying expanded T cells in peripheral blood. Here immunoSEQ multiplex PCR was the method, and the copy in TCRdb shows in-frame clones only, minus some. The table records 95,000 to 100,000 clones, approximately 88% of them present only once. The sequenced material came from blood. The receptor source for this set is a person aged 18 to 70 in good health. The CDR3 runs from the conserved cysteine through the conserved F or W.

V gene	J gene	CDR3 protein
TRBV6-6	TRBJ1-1	CASSYSDGHEAFF
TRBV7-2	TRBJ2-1	CASSFIRSSYNEQFF
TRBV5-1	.	CASSLRAGQGSSYEQYF
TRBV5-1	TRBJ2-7	CASSLGGYEQYF
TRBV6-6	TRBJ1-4	CASSSRTTRGEKLFF
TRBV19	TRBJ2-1	CASTHSGGLTYNEQFF
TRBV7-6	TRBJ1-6	CASSPRGGSSYNSPLHF
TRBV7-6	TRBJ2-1	CASSYQFEQFF
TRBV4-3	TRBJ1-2	CASSQDQLGPHYYGYTF
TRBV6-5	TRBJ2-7	CASSRAQTGTYEQYF
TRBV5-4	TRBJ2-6	CASSLRQLGGANVLTF
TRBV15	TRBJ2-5	CATSRGGTSRKETQYF
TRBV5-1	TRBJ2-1	CASSPPDRWEYNEQFF
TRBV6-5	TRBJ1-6	CASSYSISSNSPLHF
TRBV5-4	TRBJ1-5	CASSLDDNQPQHF
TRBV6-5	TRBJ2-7	CASGIGLAGGLYF
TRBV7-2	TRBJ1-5	CASSTQGLPQPQHF
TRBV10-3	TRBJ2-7	CATADRDISYEQYF
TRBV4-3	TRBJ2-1	CASSQASASSYNEQFF
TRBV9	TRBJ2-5	CASSVDATVQETQYF
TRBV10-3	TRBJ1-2	CAISEFRTGPYGYTF
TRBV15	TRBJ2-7	CATSRDLSSGIYEQYF